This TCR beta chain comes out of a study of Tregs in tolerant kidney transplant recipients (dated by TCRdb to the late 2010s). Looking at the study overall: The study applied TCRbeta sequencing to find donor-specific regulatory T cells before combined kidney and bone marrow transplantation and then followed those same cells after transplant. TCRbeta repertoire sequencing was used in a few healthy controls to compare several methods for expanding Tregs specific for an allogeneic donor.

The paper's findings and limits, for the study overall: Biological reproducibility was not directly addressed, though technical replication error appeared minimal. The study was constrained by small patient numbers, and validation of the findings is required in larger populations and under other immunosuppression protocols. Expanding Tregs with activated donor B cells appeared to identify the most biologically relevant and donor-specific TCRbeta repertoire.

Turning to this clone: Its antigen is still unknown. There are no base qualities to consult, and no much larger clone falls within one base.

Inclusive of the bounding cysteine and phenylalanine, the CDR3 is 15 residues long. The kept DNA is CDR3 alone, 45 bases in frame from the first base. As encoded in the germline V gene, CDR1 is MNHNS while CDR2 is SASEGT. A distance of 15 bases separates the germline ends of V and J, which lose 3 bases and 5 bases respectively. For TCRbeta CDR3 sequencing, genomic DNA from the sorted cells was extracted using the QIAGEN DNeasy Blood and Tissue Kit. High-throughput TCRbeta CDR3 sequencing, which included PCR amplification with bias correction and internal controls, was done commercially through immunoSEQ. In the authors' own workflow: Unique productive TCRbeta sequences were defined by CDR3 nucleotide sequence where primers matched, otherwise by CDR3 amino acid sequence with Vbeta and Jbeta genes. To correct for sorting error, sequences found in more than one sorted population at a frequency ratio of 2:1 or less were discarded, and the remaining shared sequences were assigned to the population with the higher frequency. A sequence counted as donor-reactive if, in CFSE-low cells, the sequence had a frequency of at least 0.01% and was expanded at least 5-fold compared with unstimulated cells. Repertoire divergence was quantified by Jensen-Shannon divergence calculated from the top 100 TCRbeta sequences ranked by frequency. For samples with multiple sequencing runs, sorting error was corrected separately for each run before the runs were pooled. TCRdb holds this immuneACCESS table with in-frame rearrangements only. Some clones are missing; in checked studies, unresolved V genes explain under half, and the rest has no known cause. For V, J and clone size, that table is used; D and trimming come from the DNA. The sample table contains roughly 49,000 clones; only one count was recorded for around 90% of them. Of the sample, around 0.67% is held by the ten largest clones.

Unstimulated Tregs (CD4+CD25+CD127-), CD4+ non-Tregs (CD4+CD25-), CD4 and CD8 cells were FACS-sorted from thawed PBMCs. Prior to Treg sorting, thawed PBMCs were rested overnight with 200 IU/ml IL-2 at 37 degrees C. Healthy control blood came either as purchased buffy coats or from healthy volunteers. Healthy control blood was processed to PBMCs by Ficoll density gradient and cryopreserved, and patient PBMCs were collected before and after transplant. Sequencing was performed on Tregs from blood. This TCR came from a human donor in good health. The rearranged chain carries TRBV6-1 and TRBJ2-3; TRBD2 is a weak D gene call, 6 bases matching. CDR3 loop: CASSDSRRREDTQYF. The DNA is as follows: TGTGCCAGCAGTGATAGTAGGCGGAGGGAAGATACGCAGTATTTT.